This TCR beta chain comes out of a study of response to subunit inactivated influenza vaccine. Germline-derived CDR1 and CDR2 are KGHSH and LQKENI. CDR3 length equals 13 residues. With 0 bases removed from V and 7 bases from J, the gap between germline ends came to 9 bases. TCRdb analysed the RT-PCR reads with MiXCR anew, one entry per CDR3 protein. The sample lists 600,000 to 850,000 distinct CDR3 sequences, 12% to 15% occurring once. With respect to this clonotype: The antigen remains unidentified.

Whole-study results and caveats: That few new T cells are recruited by each seasonal influenza vaccination was the authors' suggestion.

Sequenced material: PBMCs from blood, taken roughly 2 weeks before vaccination. The TCR was taken from a man aged 50 or older who received an inactivated influenza vaccine. J is TRBJ1-1 and V is TRBV18, with D uncertain. The CDR3 bases are TGTGCCAGCTCACCACCAACAGCTATTGAAGCTTTCTTT. Amino acid sequence: CASSPPTAIEAFF.